The 16 T cell receptor beta chains presented below share a single source sample, sequenced in a study of T cells in Graves' hyperthyroidism and ophthalmopathy. RNA transcripts gave rise to amplified TCR beta CDR3 regions. With the HTBI primer set, the TCR CDR3 went through a first round of RT-PCR. One entry per CDR3 protein, called by TCRdb with MiXCR from the multiplex PCR reads. The repertoire holds 560,000 or so distinct CDR3 sequences, with around 20% as singletons. Sequencing used blood. The source of these receptors is a man aged 40-49 years with Graves' ophthalmopathy.

This clonotype has only one observation. V gene TRBV7-2 combines with J gene TRBJ2-7; D assignment may be TRBD1 or TRBD2 (6 bases each). The V gene's germline CDR1 is SGHTA and CDR2 FQGNSA. The V gene lost 2 bases and the J gene lost 4 bases, with 18 bases spanning the gap. The CDR3 consists of 16 residues. The CDR3 reads CASSLLSGGWRYEQYF. CDR3 nucleotide sequence: TGTGCCAGCAGCTTATTATCCGGGGGCTGGAGATACGAGCAGTACTTC.

V is TRBV4-1 and J is TRBJ2-5, with D perhaps assigned TRBD1 or TRBD2 (5 bases each). With 0 bases removed from V and 5 bases from J, the gap between germline ends came to 10 bases. Germline V lookup: CDR1 MGHRA, CDR2 YSYEKL. CDR3 length: 14 amino acids. The CDR3 coding sequence is TGCGCCAGCAGCCAAGATGATGAGGGGGAGACCCAGTACTTC. Amino acid sequence: CASSQDDEGETQYF.

This clonotype was seen a few times. The chain links TRBV2 to TRBJ1-6; possibly TRBD1 for D (6 bases). There are 12 residues in the CDR3. In germline, CDR1 is SNHLY, CDR2 FYNNEI. V lost 5 bases to trimming and J lost 9 bases, with 8 bases between them. As DNA, the CDR3 is TGTGCCAGCAGTCCAGGGGTTTCACCCCTCCACTTT. It yields the protein CASSPGVSPLHF.

This chain uses TRBV28 with TRBJ2-1; D is possibly TRBD1 or TRBD2 (5 bases each). This CDR3 spans 12 amino acids. V lost 6 bases and J lost 8, with 11 bases in between. CDR1 is MDHEN and CDR2 is SYDVKM in the germline V gene. The CDR3 sequence: CASRILGDEQFF. CDR3 in DNA: TGTGCCAGCAGGATACTAGGGGATGAGCAGTTCTTC.

Comment on this clonotype: This may come from a read error, since a much larger clone is one base off. This rearrangement joins TRBV3-1 to TRBJ1-5; D might be TRBD1 (6 bases). The CDR3 runs to 13 residues. Germline V CDR1 and CDR2: LGHDT, YNNKEL (reference sequence). CDR3 coding DNA: TGTGCCAACAGCCTCAGGGGTAGACAGCCCCAGCATTTT. It specifies CANSLRGRQPQHF.

The V gene is TRBV20-1, the J gene TRBJ1-5; a weak D match, TRBD1 (5 bases). Germline lookup yields CDR1 DFQATT and CDR2 SNEGSKA (reference sequence). The ends were cut back, 3 bases at V and 1 base at J, with 13 bases in the middle. The CDR3 totals 15 residues. This CDR3 reads CSASLDTNSNQPQHF. The CDR3 nucleotides read TGCAGTGCTAGTTTGGACACCAACAGCAATCAGCCCCAGCATTTT.

In the case of this clonotype: This may be a read error, as it is one base from a much larger clone. V usage is TRBV7-2 and J usage is TRBJ2-5; 10 bases are shared with TRBD2. Germline V gene sequence: CDR1 SGHTA, CDR2 FQGNSA. This CDR3 has 14 residues. In nucleotides, the CDR3 is TGTTCCAGCAGTTCTAGCGGGGGCGCAGAGACCCAGTACTTC. The encoded protein is CSSSSSGGAETQYF.

V and J are TRBV5-8 and TRBJ2-1, with D unclear. Trimming removed 2 bases at V and 0 bases at J, with 12 bases between. The CDR3 extends over 16 amino acids. CDR1 is SGHTS, CDR2 YDEGEE, per germline. CDR3 sequence (DNA): TGTGCCAGCAGCTTTGTGATCAGGAGCTCCTACAATGAGCAGTTCTTC. Protein product: CASSFVIRSSYNEQFF. The whole variable domain, filled in from reference TRBV5-8 and TRBJ2-1, reads EAGVTQSPTHLIKTRGQQATLRCSPISGHTSVYWYQQALGLGLQFLLWYDEGEERNRGNFPPRFSGRQFPNYSSELNVNALELEDSALYLCASSFVIRSSYNEQFFGPGTRLTVL.

The table lists this clonotype with many counts. V and J are TRBV6-5 and TRBJ1-2; D is uncertain. V was cut by 0 bases and J by 4 bases, with 12 bases left in between. Germline CDR1 reads MNHEY; CDR2 reads SVGAGI. This CDR3 is 15 amino acids long. CDR3 nucleotides: TGTGCCAGCAGTTACTCGGCCAGCCTGACCTATGGCTACACCTTC. This codes for CASSYSASLTYGYTF.

Comment on this clonotype: Just one base apart from a much larger clone, this may be a read error. The chain carries TRBV12-3 or TRBV12-4 and TRBJ2-5; 7 bases align to TRBD1. CDR3 length equals 14 residues. The CDR3 coding sequence is TGTGCCAGCAGTTTTAACAGGGGCCAAGAGACCCGGTACTTC. It codes for CASSFNRGQETRYF.

This clonotype was picked up many times. The chain uses TRBV2 and TRBJ2-2, with 13 bases identical to TRBD2. The CDR3 length is 15 residues. V lost 7 bases to trimming and J lost 6 bases; unmatched junction nucleotides: 5. Germline V lookup: CDR1 SNHLY, CDR2 FYNNEI. CDR3 nucleotides: TGTGCCAGCACCCCGACTAGCGGGAGGTCCGGGGAGCTGTTTTTT. As protein: CASTPTSGRSGELFF.

This clonotype was seen more than once but under ten times. This sequence joins TRBV18 and TRBJ1-4; D remains unclear. This CDR3 comprises 13 residues. Germline V gene data show CDR1 as KGHSH and CDR2 as LQKENI. Deletions cut 3 bases from V and 8 bases from J, with 10 bases between. CDR3 DNA sequence: TGTGCCAGCTCACCGTCGGGGAGCGAAAAACTGTTTTTT. It is translated as CASSPSGSEKLFF. Using reference TRBV18 and TRBJ1-4 for the parts outside the CDR3, the full variable domain is NAGVMQNPRHLVRRRGQEARLRCSPMKGHSHVYWYRQLPEEGLKFMVYLQKENIIDESGMPKERFSAEFPKEGPSILRIQQVVRGDSAAYFCASSPSGSEKLFFGSGTQLSVL.

This clonotype came up many times. The J gene is TRBJ1-1, the V gene TRBV28; TRBD1 matches 9 bases. Germline lookup yields CDR1 MDHEN and CDR2 SYDVKM. This CDR3 comprises 17 residues. J was trimmed by 1 base and V by 10 bases; bases with no gene match: 16. This CDR3 reads CATSSQGAGPRNTEAFF. The DNA for the CDR3 is TGTGCCACCTCATCACAGGGGGCGGGACCCCGGAACACTGAAGCTTTCTTT.

The rearrangement links TRBV6-2 or TRBV6-3 to TRBJ2-7; D is uncertain. Germline lookup yields CDR1 MNHEY and CDR2 SVGEGT. The CDR3 has 14 amino acids. V dropped 6 bases and J dropped 0 bases, with 12 bases sitting between them. This CDR3 is CASRTPTRSYEQYF. CDR3 in DNA: TGTGCCAGCAGGACTCCAACCCGCTCCTACGAGCAGTACTTC.

At least ten counts were recorded for this clonotype. This rearrangement joins TRBV2 to TRBJ1-4, with 10 nucleotides matching TRBD1. V shed 6 bases and J 6 bases; nucleotides not matched to a gene: 10. This CDR3 is built from 16 residues. Germline CDR1 reads SNHLY; CDR2 reads FYNNEI. As DNA, the CDR3 is TGTGCCAGCAGCGGAACGGCCGGGACAGGGGATGAAAAACTGTTTTTT. As protein: CASSGTAGTGDEKLFF.

The V and J genes are TRBV20-1 and TRBJ2-1; D is unresolved. CDR3 length: 12 amino acids. The germline gives CDR1 DFQATT, CDR2 SNEGSKA (reference sequence). Trimming pared 0 bases from V and 5 bases from J, leaving 5 bases between. The CDR3 coding sequence is TGCAGTGCTAGAGAAATTCACAATGAGCAGTTCTTC. Encoded protein: CSAREIHNEQFF.